This TCR beta chain was identified in a study of T cells of healthy individuals. TCRdb ran MiXCR on the 5' RACE reads and lists one entry per CDR3 protein. The table has fewer than 90,000 distinct CDR3 sequences, roughly 5.1% seen once. This clonotype was counted only a few times. The receptor was isolated from a female donor in good health.

The CDR3 DNA sequence: TGTGCCAGCAGTCTCAACCGGGACGGAACCTACGAGCAGTACTTC. Protein product: CASSLNRDGTYEQYF. The chain joins TRBV27 to TRBJ2-7; D possibly matches TRBD1 or TRBD2 (5 bases each). Trimming stripped 5 bases from V and 2 bases from J, with 16 bases between. This CDR3 is 15 amino acids long. Germline values: CDR1 MNHEY, CDR2 SMNVEV (reference sequence).